These 9 T cell receptor beta chains were all obtained from the same sample, sequenced in a study of metastatic and nonmetastatic thyroid tumors. Patients underwent thyroid surgery, and none had received any treatment before it. TCRdb used MiXCR to call clones anew from the PCR reads. The sample lists around 5,400 clones, 30% to 35% occurring once. The sample consisted of adjacent normal tissue. Source of these receptors: a female donor with papillary thyroid cancer or a benign thyroid nodule (not recorded which). Some clones in this sample may be carry-over from other donors' samples.

The chain uses TRBV28 and TRBJ1-3; D uncertain. This CDR3 region has 17 residues. Germline V gene data show CDR1 as MDHEN and CDR2 as SYDVKM. V was trimmed by 2 bases and J by 0 bases, leaving 14 bases between them. In DNA form, the CDR3 reads TGTGCCAGCAGTTTACTAGGACGCCTTAGCTCTGGAAACACCATATATTTT. It encodes CASSLLGRLSSGNTIYF.

The chain links TRBV11-2 to TRBJ2-2, with 10 bases fitting TRBD2. The CDR3 spans 17 residues. The germline V gene encodes CDR1 SGHAT and CDR2 FQNNGV. The trim removed 1 base at V and 6 bases at J, leaving 8 bases unmatched. The CDR3 loop is CASSLGAGGPVSGELFF. The CDR3 bases are TGTGCCAGCAGCTTAGGAGCGGGAGGGCCTGTGTCCGGGGAGCTGTTTTTT.

This chain uses TRBV2 with TRBJ1-2; a weak D match, TRBD1 (5 bases). CDR3 length: 13 amino acids. V dropped 10 bases and J dropped 3 bases, with 15 bases sitting between them. The germline CDR1 and CDR2 sequences are SNHLY and FYNNEI. The CDR3 coding sequence is TGTGCCACGACAGTGAACGTTCACTATGGCTACACCTTC. Encoded protein: CATTVNVHYGYTF.

With regard to this clone: This CDR3 fails to terminate in the conserved phenylalanine or tryptophan, so it likely reflects a read error. V usage is TRBV7-2 and J usage is TRBJ1-1, with 7 bases identical to TRBD1. Germline assignment: CDR1 SGHTA and CDR2 FQGNSA. This CDR3 comprises 13 residues. The V and J ends lost 3 bases and 8 bases, in that order; junction bases with no gene match: 6. The CDR3 DNA reads TGTGCCAGCAGCTTGGGACAGTACTCGGAAGCTTTCTCT. It codes for CASSLGQYSEAFS.

This clone appeared many times. In DNA, the CDR3 is TGTGCCAGCAGCTCCCGCGGGCTTTCTGGACATTACCAGAGAGAGCAGTACTTC. Translation gives CASSSRGLSGHYQREQYF. The J gene is TRBJ2-7, the V gene TRBV7-3; possibly TRBD1 or TRBD2 for D (5 bases each). The CDR3 is 18 amino acids. Looked up from germline, CDR1 is SGHTA and CDR2 is FQGTGA. Trimming removed 4 bases at V and 7 bases at J, with 29 bases between.

As regards this clone: Germline is not matched at one junction end, which may reflect a read error. The chain employs TRBV12-3 or TRBV12-4 and TRBJ1-3, with 7 bases matching TRBD1. The CDR3 covers 17 residues. CDR3 in amino acids: CASSLNRGPSSGNTTYF. CDR3 sequence (DNA): TGTGCCAGCAGTTTAAATAGGGGGCCTAGCTCTGGAAACACCACATATTTT.

Only a few counts were recorded for this clone. This chain links TRBV20-1 with TRBJ2-1; D unclear. Germline V gives CDR1 DFQATT, CDR2 SNEGSKA (reference sequence). The CDR3 consists of 14 residues. V dropped 5 bases and J dropped 6 bases, with 17 bases sitting between them. The DNA for the CDR3 is TGCAGTGCTCCACCGACTGGACCCCGCAATGAGCAGTTCTTC. Translating gives CSAPPTGPRNEQFF.

Only a few counts were recorded for this clone. The chain has TRBV12-3 or TRBV12-4 and TRBJ2-7; D not resolved. Trimming removed 2 bases at V and 7 bases at J, with 3 bases between. CDR3 length equals 10 residues. Here the CDR3 DNA reads TGTGCCAGCAGTTTAAGGGAGCAGTACTTC. It yields the protein CASSLREQYF.

The gene calls are TRBV9 and TRBJ2-1; no definite D call. CDR3 size: 11 residues. With 0 bases removed from V and 10 bases from J, the gap between germline ends came to 5 bases. Germline CDR1 SGDLS, CDR2 YYNGEE. DNA of the CDR3: TGTGCCAGCAGCGTAGATGACGAGCAGTTCTTC. This translates into CASSVDDEQFF.